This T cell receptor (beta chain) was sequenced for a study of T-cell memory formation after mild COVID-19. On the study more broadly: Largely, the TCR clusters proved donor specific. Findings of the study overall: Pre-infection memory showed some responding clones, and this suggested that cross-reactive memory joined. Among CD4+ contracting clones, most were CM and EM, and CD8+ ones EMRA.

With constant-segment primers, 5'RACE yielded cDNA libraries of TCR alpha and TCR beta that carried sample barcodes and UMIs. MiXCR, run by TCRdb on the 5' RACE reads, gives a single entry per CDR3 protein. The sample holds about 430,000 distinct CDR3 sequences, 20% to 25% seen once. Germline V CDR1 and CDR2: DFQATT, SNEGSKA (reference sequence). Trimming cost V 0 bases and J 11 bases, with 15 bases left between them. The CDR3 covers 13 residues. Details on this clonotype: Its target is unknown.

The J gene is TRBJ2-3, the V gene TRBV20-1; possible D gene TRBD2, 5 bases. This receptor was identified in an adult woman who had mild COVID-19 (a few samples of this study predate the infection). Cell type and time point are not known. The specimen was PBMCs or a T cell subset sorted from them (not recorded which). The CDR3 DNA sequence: TGCAGTGCTAGAGATCCATTGGACTCAAAGCAGTATTTT. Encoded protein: CSARDPLDSKQYF.